The 11 T cell receptor beta chains reported below all come from one sample, sequenced in a study of regulatory T cells in long-lasting Graves disease. The time point is: persistent/refractory GD, antithyroid drugs over 5 years with positive TRAb. Extracted RNA from PBMCs served as the source of the TCR library. CDR3-region Arm-PCR and iRepertoire HTBI primers produced the TCR beta libraries. TCRdb reprocessed the multiplex PCR reads with MiXCR, giving one entry per CDR3 protein. The data hold about 660,000 distinct CDR3 sequences, with about 30% observed a single time. Sequenced material: peripheral blood mononuclear cells (PBMCs), taken when the disease was refractory, from a patient treated with antithyroid drugs. The receptors here all came from a female donor with Graves disease.

The chain uses TRBV19 and TRBJ1-4; 11 bases are shared with TRBD1. The CDR3 length is 14 residues. V lost 7 bases, J lost 10 bases, and 8 bases stayed unmatched. Germline V CDR1 and CDR2: LNHDA, SQIVND (reference sequence). CDR3 in amino acids: CASTAGTGGVKLFF. The CDR3 nucleotides read TGTGCCAGTACCGCCGGGACAGGGGGTGTAAAACTGTTTTTT.

This clonotype has a count of ten or more. V is TRBV2 and J is TRBJ1-4; TRBD1 is a possible D gene (5 bases). The CDR3 has 14 amino acids. Per germline, CDR1 SNHLY and CDR2 FYNNEI. V was pared by 10 bases and J by 3 bases, with 15 bases between. The CDR3 reads CAIERGRSNEKLFF. The CDR3 coding sequence is TGTGCCATTGAGAGGGGACGGTCTAATGAAAAACTGTTTTTT.

At least ten counts were recorded for this clonotype. The junction and the germline gene differ at one end; a read error may be behind it. The chain carries TRBV5-1 and TRBJ1-4, with D perhaps matching TRBD1 (5 bases). Germline V gives CDR1 SGHRS, CDR2 YFSETQ. The CDR3 runs 13 residues. CDR3 sequence reads: CASSLGANEKLFF. In DNA, the CDR3 is TGTGCCAGCAGCTTAGGGGCTAATGAAAAACTGTTTTTT.

This chain joins TRBV4-2 and TRBJ2-5; D is possibly TRBD2 (6 bases). Germline V CDR1 and CDR2: LGHNA, YNFKEQ. The CDR3 spans 14 residues. V lost 2 bases, J lost 6 bases, and 13 bases lay in between. CDR3 nucleotide sequence: TGTGCCAGCAGCCAAAGTGAGCTAGCGAAGACCCAGTACTTC. Its protein product is CASSQSELAKTQYF.

The chain has TRBV12-3 or TRBV12-4 and TRBJ1-2, with TRBD1 matching over 10 bases. CDR3 length: 16 amino acids. Losses at the gene ends were 6 bases for V and 0 bases for J; bases not matched to a gene: 7. Here the CDR3 reads CASRAPGQGTNYGYTF. DNA for the CDR3: TGTGCCAGCAGGGCTCCGGGACAGGGGACTAACTATGGCTACACCTTC.

This clonotype appeared many times. The V call is TRBV2, the J call TRBJ1-6; D gene unclear. CDR1 and CDR2 (germline): SNHLY, FYNNEI. V lost 6 bases to trimming and J lost 8 bases, with 14 bases between them. The CDR3 extends over 14 amino acids. DNA of the CDR3: TGTGCCAGCAGGGTGCTAACAGTGGATTCACCCCTCCACTTT. Translated, it gives CASRVLTVDSPLHF.

This clonotype was seen a few times. The chain carries TRBV5-1 and TRBJ2-7, with D unresolved. The CDR3 is made up of 16 amino acids. Germline V gene data show CDR1 as SGHRS and CDR2 as YFSETQ. V was pared by 0 bases and J by 2 bases, with 15 bases between. CDR3 protein: CASSLGARAVTYEQYF. The CDR3 DNA is TGCGCCAGCAGCTTGGGGGCTCGGGCAGTAACCTACGAGCAGTACTTC.

In this sample, this clonotype turned up many times. This chain connects TRBV20-1 to TRBJ2-7; D is perhaps TRBD1 (5 bases). Germline V lookup: CDR1 DFQATT, CDR2 SNEGSKA (reference sequence). CDR3 length: 14 amino acids. V gave up 3 bases and J gave up 2 bases, with 14 bases separating them. The CDR3 protein is CSARGLRAAYEQYF. CDR3 bases: TGCAGTGCTAGGGGCCTCAGGGCAGCCTACGAGCAGTACTTC.

The V call is TRBV20-1, the J call TRBJ1-2; D remains ambiguous. This CDR3 region has 13 residues. V lost 5 bases and J 0 bases, leaving 10 bases between the germline ends. In germline, CDR1 is DFQATT, CDR2 SNEGSKA (reference sequence). CDR3 sequence: CSASDGANYGYTF. Here the CDR3 DNA reads TGCAGTGCTTCGGACGGAGCTAACTATGGCTACACCTTC.

The chain joins TRBV11-2 to TRBJ2-1; weak D call: TRBD1 (5 bases). Germline-derived CDR1 and CDR2 are SGHAT and FQNNGV. CDR3 length equals 13 residues. Trimming removed 0 bases at V and 10 bases at J, with 10 bases between. CDR3 nucleotide sequence: TGTGCCAGCAGCTTAGAGCAGGGTTCCGAGCAGTTCTTC. The encoded protein is CASSLEQGSEQFF.

This chain joins TRBV20-1 and TRBJ2-5; tentative D call: TRBD1 (6 bases). Trimming took 6 bases from V and 6 from J, leaving 17 bases between them. The CDR3 spans 13 residues. Germline values: CDR1 DFQATT, CDR2 SNEGSKA (reference sequence). The CDR3 is CSAYRVLGKTQYF. The CDR3, as DNA: TGCAGTGCGTACAGGGTTCTAGGGAAGACCCAGTACTTC.